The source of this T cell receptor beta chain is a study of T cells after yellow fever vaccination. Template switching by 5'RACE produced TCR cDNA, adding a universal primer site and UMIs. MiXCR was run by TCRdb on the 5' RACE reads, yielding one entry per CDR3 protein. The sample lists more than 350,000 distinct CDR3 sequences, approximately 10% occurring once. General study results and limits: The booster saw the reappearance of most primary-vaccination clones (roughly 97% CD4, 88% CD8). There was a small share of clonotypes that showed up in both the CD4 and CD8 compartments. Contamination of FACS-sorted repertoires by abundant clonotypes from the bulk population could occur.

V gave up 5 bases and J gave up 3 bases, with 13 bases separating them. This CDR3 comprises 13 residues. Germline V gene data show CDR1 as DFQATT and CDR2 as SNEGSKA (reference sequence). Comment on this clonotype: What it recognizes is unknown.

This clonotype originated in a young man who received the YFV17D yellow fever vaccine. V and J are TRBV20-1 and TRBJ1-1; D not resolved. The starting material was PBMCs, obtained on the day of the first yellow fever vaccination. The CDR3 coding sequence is TGCAGTGCTGAGACCCCACCCTACACTGAAGCTTTCTTT. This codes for CSAETPPYTEAFF.